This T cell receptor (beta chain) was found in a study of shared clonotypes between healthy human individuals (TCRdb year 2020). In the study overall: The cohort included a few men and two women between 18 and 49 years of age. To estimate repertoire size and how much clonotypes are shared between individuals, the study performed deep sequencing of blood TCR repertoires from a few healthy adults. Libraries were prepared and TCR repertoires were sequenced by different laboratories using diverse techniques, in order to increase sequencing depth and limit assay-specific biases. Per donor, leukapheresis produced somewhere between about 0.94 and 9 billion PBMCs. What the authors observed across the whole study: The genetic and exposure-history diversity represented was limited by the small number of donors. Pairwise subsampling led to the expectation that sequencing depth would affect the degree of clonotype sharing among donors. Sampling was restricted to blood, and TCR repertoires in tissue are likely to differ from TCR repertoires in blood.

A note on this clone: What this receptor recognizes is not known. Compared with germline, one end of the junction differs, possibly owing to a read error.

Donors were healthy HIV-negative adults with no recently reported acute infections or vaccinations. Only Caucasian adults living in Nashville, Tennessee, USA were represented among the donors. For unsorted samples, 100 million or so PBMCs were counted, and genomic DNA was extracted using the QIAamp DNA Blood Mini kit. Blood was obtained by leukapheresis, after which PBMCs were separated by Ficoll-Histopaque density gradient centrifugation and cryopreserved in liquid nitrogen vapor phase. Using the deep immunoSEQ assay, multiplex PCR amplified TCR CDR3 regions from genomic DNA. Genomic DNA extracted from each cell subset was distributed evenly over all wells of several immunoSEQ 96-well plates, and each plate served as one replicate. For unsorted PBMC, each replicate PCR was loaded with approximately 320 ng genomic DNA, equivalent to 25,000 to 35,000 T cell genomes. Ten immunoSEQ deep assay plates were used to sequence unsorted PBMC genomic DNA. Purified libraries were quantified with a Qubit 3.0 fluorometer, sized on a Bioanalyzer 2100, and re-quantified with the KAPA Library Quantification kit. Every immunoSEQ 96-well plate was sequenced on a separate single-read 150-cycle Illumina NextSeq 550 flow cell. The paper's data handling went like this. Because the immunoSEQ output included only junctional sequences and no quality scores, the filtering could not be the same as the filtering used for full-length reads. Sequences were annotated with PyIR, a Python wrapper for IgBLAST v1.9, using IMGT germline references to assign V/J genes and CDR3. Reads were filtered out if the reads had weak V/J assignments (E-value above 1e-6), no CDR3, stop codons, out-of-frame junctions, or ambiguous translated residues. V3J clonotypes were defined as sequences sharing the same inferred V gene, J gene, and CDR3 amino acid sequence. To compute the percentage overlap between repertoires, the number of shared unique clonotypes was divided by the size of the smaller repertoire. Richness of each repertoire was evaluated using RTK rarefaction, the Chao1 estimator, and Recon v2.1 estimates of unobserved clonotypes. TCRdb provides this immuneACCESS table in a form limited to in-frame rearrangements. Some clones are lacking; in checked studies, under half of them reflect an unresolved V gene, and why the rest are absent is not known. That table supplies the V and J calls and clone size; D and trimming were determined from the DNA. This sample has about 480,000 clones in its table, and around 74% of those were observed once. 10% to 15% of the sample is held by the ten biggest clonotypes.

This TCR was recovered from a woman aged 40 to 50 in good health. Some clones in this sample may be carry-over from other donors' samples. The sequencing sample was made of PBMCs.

The CDR3 protein is CASSEGTEKVDF. The DNA is as follows: TGTGCCAGCAGTGAAGGGACAGAAAAAGTGGACTTC. The chain couples TRBV2 to TRBJ2-5; TRBD1 is a weak D gene call, 6 bases matching. CDR1 and CDR2, looked up from the germline V gene, are SNHLY and FYNNEI. From its cysteine to its phenylalanine, the CDR3 spans 12 amino acids. Kept here is only the CDR3 DNA, which spans 36 bases and is read in frame from base 1.